Sequencing of this T cell receptor (beta chain) was carried out in a study of cytomegalovirus exposure and HLA in healthy donors. Turning to this clone: What it recognizes is unknown.

Vbeta (60) and Jbeta (13) primers were used in the PCR. Profiled with immunoSEQ multiplex PCR; TCRdb holds only in-frame clones, not every one. In all, the sample yields approximately 100,000 clones. Study findings and constraints: Both high specificity and high sensitivity reportedly marked the classifier's diagnosis of cytomegalovirus status. Fewer than 200 TCR beta chains were listed as cytomegalovirus-associated.

Germline CDR1 is SGHNT and CDR2 is YYREEE (reference sequence). The CDR3 sequence is 13 residues long. Trimming cost V 0 bases and J 1 base, with 4 bases left between them. The clonotype comes from a man aged 45 to 65 in good health and CMV-seropositive. Sequenced input: PBMCs. V is TRBV5-4 and J is TRBJ1-2; D is unclear. The CDR3 here is CASSLDYNYGYTF. DNA of the CDR3: TGTGCCAGCAGCTTGGACTATAACTATGGCTACACCTTC.